The clone carrying this TCR beta chain was detected only a few times. Seattle cases were enrolled at active infection and followed longitudinally. The source of the sample is a study of blood T cell repertoires in COVID-19. Overall study context: COVID-19 samples from acute and convalescent phases originated in the United States, Italy and Spain. Sources were T cells, B-cell-depleted T cells, or PBMCs; the material itself was cDNA or gDNA.

Authors' data handling: Amplification of reference gene primers provided the estimated nucleated cell counts. TCRdb's copy holds only in-frame clones and misses some; the assay was immunoSEQ multiplex PCR. V, J and clone size derive from that table, while D and trimming were established from the DNA sequence. The sample includes about 300,000 clones, under 90% of them seen just once. The germline V gene has CDR1 SGHVS and CDR2 FQNEAQ. This CDR3 is 15 amino acids long. The ends lost 3 bases at V and 5 bases at J; junction bases unmatched: 3. V is TRBV7-8 and J is TRBJ1-6; 8 nucleotides match TRBD1. Sequencing was carried out using peripheral blood. The receptor was isolated from a woman aged 25-40 years with COVID-19, enrolled during active disease. The CDR3 bases are TGTGCCAGCAGCTTCGGACAGGGTAATAATTCACCCCTCCACTTT. This encodes CASSFGQGNNSPLHF.